This is a list of T cell receptor beta chains from one sample in a study of shared clonotypes between healthy human individuals. Produced via immunoSEQ multiplex PCR; TCRdb's table is partial and in-frame only. Among about 1.9 million clones, 93% were seen once, and the ten largest hold 1.5% to 2%. Source material: naive CD8+ T cells from PBMCs. The receptor set was obtained from a man younger than 35 in good health. Some clones in this sample may be carry-over from other donors' samples. The CDR3 runs from the conserved cysteine through the conserved F or W. Each record gives: clone size, D gene, J gene, V gene, CDR3 protein, CDR3 DNA. A D gene is named only where the DNA matches it firmly. Clone size appears in some rows only: once, few, many, or a class for an expanded clone.

size: -
D: TRBD1
J: TRBJ1-5
V: TRBV18
CDR3: CASSPETGSPNQPQHF
DNA: TGTGCCAGCTCACCCGAGACAGGGTCCCCCAATCAGCCCCAGCATTTT

size: -
D: -
J: TRBJ2-7
V: TRBV27
CDR3: CASSFRGSGYEQYF
DNA: TGTGCCAGCAGTTTTAGGGGGAGCGGCTACGAGCAGTACTTC

size: -
D: TRBD1
J: TRBJ1-1
V: TRBV6-5
CDR3: CASSSGGTAEAFF
DNA: TGTGCCAGCAGTTCAGGGGGCACGGCTGAAGCTTTCTTT

size: -
D: TRBD1
J: TRBJ2-1
V: TRBV11-2
CDR3: CASSSGTGVLNEQFF
DNA: TGTGCCAGCAGCTCCGGGACAGGGGTTCTCAATGAGCAGTTCTTC

size: once
D: TRBD2
J: TRBJ2-5
V: TRBV4-1
CDR3: CASSPGSAGLEETQYF
DNA: TGCGCCAGCAGCCCGGGCTCAGCGGGGTTGGAAGAGACCCAGTACTTC

size: -
D: TRBD1
J: TRBJ2-7
V: TRBV4-1
CDR3: CASSQRQGGTYEQYF
DNA: TGCGCCAGCAGCCAACGACAGGGGGGGACCTACGAGCAGTACTTC

size: -
D: -
J: TRBJ1-1
V: TRBV29-1
CDR3: CSVEPEMSTLAFF
DNA: TGCAGCGTTGAACCAGAGATGTCGACATTAGCTTTCTTT

size: -
D: -
J: TRBJ1-2
V: TRBV7-8
CDR3: CASSLFLTNYGYTF
DNA: TGTGCCAGCAGCTTATTCCTGACTAACTATGGCTACACCTTC

size: -
D: -
J: TRBJ2-7
V: TRBV6-1
CDR3: CASSEGPVTAASYEQYF
DNA: TGTGCCAGCAGTGAAGGACCAGTAACGGCAGCCTCCTACGAGCAGTACTTC

size: -
D: TRBD1
J: TRBJ1-1
V: TRBV6-1
CDR3: CASTPGQLNTEAFF
DNA: TGTGCCAGCACCCCGGGACAGCTGAACACTGAAGCTTTCTTT

size: -
D: -
J: TRBJ2-3
V: TRBV28
CDR3: CASSLVRSPGTDTQYF
DNA: TGTGCCAGCAGTTTAGTGCGGTCCCCTGGCACAGATACGCAGTATTTT

size: -
D: TRBD2
J: TRBJ2-1
V: TRBV15
CDR3: CATSRDLGSSGNEQFF
DNA: TGTGCCACCAGCAGAGATCTCGGCTCTAGCGGCAATGAGCAGTTCTTC

size: -
D: -
J: TRBJ2-2
V: TRBV6-5
CDR3: CASSAYRAPGELFF
DNA: TGTGCCAGCAGCGCCTACAGGGCACCCGGGGAGCTGTTTTTT

size: -
D: -
J: TRBJ1-5
V: TRBV6-5
CDR3: CASSYYRSNQPQHF
DNA: TGTGCCAGCAGTTACTACAGAAGCAATCAGCCCCAGCATTTT

size: few
D: -
J: TRBJ1-1
V: TRBV9
CDR3: CASSPSRDTYTEAFF
DNA: TGTGCCAGCAGCCCTTCCCGGGACACATACACTGAAGCTTTCTTT

size: few
D: -
J: TRBJ2-7
V: TRBV2
CDR3: CASSELIHEQYF
DNA: TGTGCCAGCAGTGAACTAATCCACGAGCAGTACTTC

size: -
D: TRBD2
J: TRBJ2-1
V: TRBV27
CDR3: CASSQRLAGGSDEQFF
DNA: TGTGCCAGCAGTCAACGACTAGCGGGAGGGTCGGATGAGCAGTTCTTC

size: -
D: -
J: TRBJ2-7
V: TRBV11-2
CDR3: CASSLDGSVSSYEQYF
DNA: TGTGCCAGCAGCTTAGACGGGAGCGTAAGCTCCTACGAGCAGTACTTC

size: -
D: TRBD2
J: TRBJ2-2
V: TRBV19
CDR3: CASSPREGWAGELFF
DNA: TGTGCCAGTAGTCCCCGGGAGGGGTGGGCCGGGGAGCTGTTTTTT

size: -
D: -
J: TRBJ2-6
V: TRBV9
CDR3: CASSLFSGANVLTF
DNA: TGTGCCAGCAGTCTCTTCTCTGGGGCCAACGTCCTGACTTTC

size: once
D: -
J: TRBJ2-2
V: TRBV18
CDR3: CASSPPDTGELFF
DNA: TGTGCCAGCTCACCACCTGACACCGGGGAGCTGTTTTTT

size: -
D: TRBD2
J: TRBJ2-7
V: TRBV27
CDR3: CASSFGTSGYEQYF
DNA: TGTGCCAGCAGTTTCGGGACTAGCGGGTACGAGCAGTACTTC

size: -
D: -
J: TRBJ1-2
V: TRBV28
CDR3: CARPRKGGRHYGYTF
DNA: TGTGCCAGGCCCCGTAAAGGAGGTAGGCACTATGGCTACACCTTC

size: -
D: TRBD1
J: TRBJ1-3
V: TRBV28
CDR3: CASSSGQGNIYF
DNA: TGTGCCAGCAGTTCGGGACAGGGGAACATATATTTT

size: -
D: -
J: TRBJ2-5
V: TRBV6-5
CDR3: CASSWGTDGFATQYF
DNA: TGTGCCAGCAGTTGGGGAACTGACGGGTTTGCGACCCAGTACTTC

size: -
D: -
J: TRBJ1-2
V: TRBV7-9
CDR3: CASSLVQDGYGYTF
DNA: TGTGCCAGCAGCTTAGTACAGGACGGATATGGCTACACCTTC

size: -
D: -
J: TRBJ2-2
V: TRBV27
CDR3: CASSPRAGELFF
DNA: TGTGCCAGCAGTCCGCGGGCCGGGGAGCTGTTTTTT

size: -
D: -
J: TRBJ2-1
V: TRBV7-9
CDR3: CASSLAAEGAFF
DNA: TGTGCCAGCAGCTTAGCGGCGGAGGGTGCGTTCTTC

size: -
D: TRBD1
J: TRBJ1-5
V: TRBV6-5
CDR3: CASSQEQGLPQHF
DNA: TGTGCCAGCAGTCAAGAACAGGGGCTGCCCCAGCATTTT

size: -
D: -
J: TRBJ2-5
V: TRBV6-5
CDR3: CASTPTPEGETQYF
DNA: TGTGCCAGCACCCCGACACCCGAGGGCGAGACCCAGTACTTC

size: -
D: TRBD1
J: TRBJ2-3
V: TRBV7-9
CDR3: CASSSDRQGKAQYF
DNA: TGTGCCAGCAGCTCCGACCGACAGGGGAAAGCGCAGTATTTT

size: -
D: -
J: TRBJ2-1
V: TRBV15
CDR3: CATSRDGGTPNEQFF
DNA: TGTGCCACCAGCAGAGATGGGGGCACCCCCAATGAGCAGTTCTTC

size: -
D: TRBD2
J: TRBJ2-3
V: TRBV14
CDR3: CASSQGLAYSTDTQYF
DNA: TGTGCCAGCAGCCAGGGACTAGCGTATAGCACAGATACGCAGTATTTT

size: -
D: -
J: TRBJ2-7
V: TRBV19
CDR3: CVSSIRESSYEQYF
DNA: TGTGTCAGTAGTATCAGGGAGAGCTCCTACGAGCAGTACTTC

size: -
D: TRBD2
J: TRBJ2-3
V: TRBV29-1
CDR3: CSVRRLAGEEADTQYF
DNA: TGCAGCGTTCGGAGACTAGCGGGAGAAGAAGCAGATACGCAGTATTTT

size: -
D: TRBD2
J: TRBJ2-7
V: TRBV4-2
CDR3: CASSQASGTNYEQYF
DNA: TGTGCCAGCAGCCAAGCTAGCGGAACAAACTACGAGCAGTACTTC

size: -
D: -
J: TRBJ2-1
V: TRBV9
CDR3: CASSPERTGYNEQFF
DNA: TGTGCCAGCAGCCCTGAGCGGACTGGCTACAATGAGCAGTTCTTC

size: -
D: -
J: TRBJ2-1
V: TRBV21-1
CDR3: CASSNGTHLADEQFF
DNA: TGTGCCAGCAGCAACGGGACCCACCTCGCGGATGAGCAGTTCTTC

size: -
D: -
J: TRBJ2-7
V: TRBV5-1
CDR3: CASSYSSPYEQYF
DNA: TGCGCCAGCAGCTACTCTTCCCCCTACGAGCAGTACTTC

size: once
D: -
J: TRBJ2-1
V: TRBV6-1
CDR3: CASSEAMGTLESSYNEQFF
DNA: TGTGCCAGCAGTGAAGCAATGGGGACCCTAGAAAGCTCCTACAATGAGCAGTTCTTC

size: -
D: -
J: TRBJ1-1
V: TRBV27
CDR3: CASSSGGLNTEAFF
DNA: TGTGCCAGCAGTTCGGGCGGACTGAACACTGAAGCTTTCTTT

size: -
D: -
J: TRBJ2-5
V: TRBV9
CDR3: CASSQQSRRQETQYF
DNA: TGTGCCAGCAGCCAGCAAAGTCGCAGGCAAGAGACCCAGTACTTC

size: -
D: TRBD2
J: TRBJ2-7
V: TRBV10-3
CDR3: CAISESGTSGNSYEQYF
DNA: TGTGCCATCAGTGAGTCAGGGACTAGCGGGAACTCCTACGAGCAGTACTTC

size: -
D: -
J: TRBJ1-3
V: TRBV19
CDR3: CASSLIRGYSGNTIYF
DNA: TGTGCCAGTAGCCTGATCAGGGGCTACTCTGGAAACACCATATATTTT

size: -
D: TRBD1
J: TRBJ2-2
V: TRBV10-3
CDR3: CAISDDEQGAMDTGELFF
DNA: TGTGCCATCAGTGACGACGAGCAGGGGGCTATGGACACCGGGGAGCTGTTTTTT

size: -
D: -
J: TRBJ2-2
V: TRBV9
CDR3: CASSSSWDTGELFF
DNA: TGTGCCAGCAGCTCCTCATGGGACACCGGGGAGCTGTTTTTT

size: -
D: -
J: TRBJ2-1
V: TRBV28
CDR3: CASSIDNEQFF
DNA: TGTGCCAGCAGTATCGACAATGAGCAGTTCTTC

size: -
D: TRBD1
J: TRBJ1-5
V: TRBV28
CDR3: CASSFREDRGFLQPQHF
DNA: TGTGCCAGCAGTTTCAGGGAGGACAGGGGGTTTCTTCAGCCCCAGCATTTT

size: -
D: -
J: TRBJ2-7
V: TRBV19
CDR3: CVLAGRRVGCYEQYF
DNA: TGTGTCCTAGCCGGAAGGCGGGTGGGGTGCTACGAGCAGTACTTC